This T cell receptor (beta chain) was captured by sequencing in a study of cytomegalovirus exposure and HLA in healthy donors. The ends lost 6 bases at V and 7 bases at J; junction bases unmatched: 8. Germline loops: CDR1 MGHDK, CDR2 SYGVNS. The CDR3 consists of 13 residues. This clone has only a few counts. The antigen is not known. In the PCR, 60 Vbeta and 13 Jbeta primers were used. Repertoires were generated with immunoSEQ multiplex PCR, while TCRdb's copy carries only in-frame clones and drops some. This table has about 190,000 clones, approximately 80% appearing once. General study points: Sequencing likely caused a cluster of highly shared sequence variants. As confirmed in vitro, a few CMV-associated chains were specific for CMV antigens. The authors enumerated under 200 TCR beta chains as linked to cytomegalovirus. The productive fraction for most TCR beta V segments was about 87% or about 30% in an earlier analysis.

The chain carries TRBV25-1 and TRBJ1-1, with 7 nucleotides matching TRBD1. Sequencing used PBMCs. This sequence was found in a woman aged 18-29 years in good health and CMV-seropositive. CDR3 sequence reads: CASRKNRDSEAFF. CDR3 in DNA: TGTGCCAGCAGGAAAAACCGGGACAGTGAAGCTTTCTTT. Combining the CDR3 with reference TRBV25-1 and TRBJ1-1 gives the whole variable domain EADIYQTPRYLVIGTGKKITLECSQTMGHDKMYWYQQDPGMELHLIHYSYGVNSTEKGDLSSESTVSRIRTEHFPLTLESARPSHTSQYLCASRKNRDSEAFFGQGTRLTVV.